These 26 T cell receptor beta chains were all obtained from the same sample, sequenced in a study of blood T cell repertoires in COVID-19. The protocol was immunoSEQ multiplex PCR, while the TCRdb copy is restricted to in-frame clones and leaves out a portion. The table has about 310,000 clones, more than 70% seen once. Material: peripheral blood. The receptors were gathered from a woman between 45 and 65 years old who had recovered from COVID-19.

This clone was seen just once. V gene TRBV5-1 combines with J gene TRBJ2-7; a weak D match, TRBD2 (6 bases). CDR1 and CDR2 from the germline V gene are SGHRS and YFSETQ. Trimming removed 3 bases from V and 7 bases from J, with 17 bases in between. The CDR3 has 14 residues. The chain's CDR3 is CASSWRDPLREQYF. CDR3 bases: TGCGCCAGCAGCTGGCGGGACCCTCTACGGGAGCAGTACTTC. Full variable domain (rest looked up from reference TRBV5-1 and TRBJ2-7): KAGVTQTPRYLIKTRGQQVTLSCSPISGHRSVSWYQQTPGQGLQFLFEYFSETQRNKGNFPGRFSGRQFSNSRSEMNVSTLELGDSALYLCASSWRDPLREQYFGPGTRLTVT.

The V call is TRBV5-3, the J call TRBJ2-7; D may be TRBD2 (6 bases). TRBV5-3 is classed as an ORF, of uncertain function. The V end lost 4 bases, the J end lost 6 bases, and 17 bases lay between the germline ends. This CDR3 is 14 amino acids long. The CDR3 is CARSEPDGGREQYF. CDR3 sequence (DNA): TGTGCCAGAAGCGAGCCCGATGGAGGGCGCGAGCAGTACTTC.

This clone was counted a single time. This chain links TRBV29-1 with TRBJ1-1; TRBD1 matches at 8 bases. The V segment lost 3 bases and the J segment 1 base; nucleotides outside the gene matches: 1. CDR1 is SQVTM and CDR2 is ANQGSEA in the germline V gene. CDR3 length equals 13 residues. CDR3 nucleotide sequence: TGCAGCGTTGAGGGACAGGCGAACACTGAAGCTTTCTTT. Encoded protein: CSVEGQANTEAFF.

The chain links TRBV9 to TRBJ2-2; TRBD1 matches at 9 bases. With 3 bases clipped from V and 1 base from J, the junction kept 7 bases outside the gene matches. The CDR3 extends over 17 amino acids. CDR1 and CDR2 (germline): SGDLS, YYNGEE. CDR3 sequence (DNA): TGTGCCAGCAGCGCGAACAGGGGGCTTGGGAACACCGGGGAGCTGTTTTTT. Its translation: CASSANRGLGNTGELFF.

This sequence joins TRBV2 and TRBJ2-7; 8 bases fit TRBD2. The CDR3 sequence is 14 residues long. Trimming took 10 bases from V and 7 from J; bases not matched to a gene: 15. Germline CDR1 reads SNHLY; CDR2 reads FYNNEI. Here the CDR3 reads CATRGGTTNQEQYF. CDR3 sequence (DNA): TGTGCCACACGGGGGGGGACTACCAATCAAGAGCAGTACTTC.

V and J are TRBV6-2 or TRBV6-3 and TRBJ2-5; D is undetermined. The CDR3 totals 11 residues. Trimming took 2 bases from V and 4 from J, leaving 2 bases between them. Germline V CDR1 and CDR2: MNHEY, SVGEGT. CDR3 loop: CASSYLETQYF. The CDR3, as DNA: TGTGCCAGCAGTTACCTAGAGACCCAGTACTTC.

The chain has TRBV7-2 and TRBJ2-3; D is perhaps TRBD2 (6 bases). CDR1 is SGHTA and CDR2 is FQGNSA in the germline V gene. This CDR3 is built from 14 residues. V was pared by 0 bases and J by 4 bases, with 8 bases between. The CDR3 loop reads CASSLARGPDTQYF. The CDR3 nucleotides read TGTGCCAGCAGCTTAGCGCGGGGCCCAGATACGCAGTATTTT.

The chain links TRBV5-4 to TRBJ2-3, with TRBD2 matching over 8 bases. Germline V lookup: CDR1 SGHNT, CDR2 YYREEE (reference sequence). This CDR3 spans 15 amino acids. J lost 7 bases, V lost 0 bases, and 7 bases had no gene match. This chain's CDR3 is CASSLETGGPNTQYF. As DNA, the CDR3 is TGTGCCAGCAGCTTGGAGACGGGGGGGCCAAATACGCAGTATTTT.

The chain combines TRBV28 with TRBJ1-1, with 7 bases matching TRBD1. Germline lookup yields CDR1 MDHEN and CDR2 SYDVKM. This CDR3 has 14 amino acids. With 6 bases clipped from V and 4 bases from J, the junction kept 8 bases outside the gene matches. The CDR3 loop is CASRIGQVFTEAFF. The CDR3 DNA reads as TGTGCCAGCAGAATTGGACAGGTATTCACTGAAGCTTTCTTT.

The CDR3 is CASSLGGSTDTQYF. The CDR3 region has the DNA TGTGCCAGCAGCTTAGGCGGGAGCACAGATACGCAGTATTTT. The rearrangement uses TRBV11-2 and TRBJ2-3; a weak D match, TRBD2 (5 bases). This CDR3 is built from 14 residues. Germline CDR1 is SGHAT and CDR2 is FQNNGV. V lost 1 base and J lost 0, with 5 bases in between.

The CDR3 sequence: CASSQDIAGEQFF. The CDR3 DNA reads TGTGCCAGCAGCCAAGATATAGCGGGTGAGCAGTTCTTC. The genes are TRBV14 and TRBJ2-1, with 7 bases matching TRBD2. Germline CDR1 reads SGHDN; CDR2 reads FVKESK. J was trimmed by 9 bases and V by 0 bases; bases with no gene match: 2. The CDR3 totals 13 residues.

This chain joins TRBV30 and TRBJ1-5, with 9 bases matching TRBD1. Germline V gene lookup returns CDR1 GTSNPN and CDR2 SVGIG (reference sequence). The CDR3 covers 22 residues. Losses at the gene ends were 4 bases for V and 0 bases for J; bases not matched to a gene: 25. CDR3 in DNA: TGTGCCTGGAAGGTCCGGGACAGGGTTTACCATTTTGGCCATCCTAGCAATCAGCCCCAGCATTTT. It yields the protein CAWKVRDRVYHFGHPSNQPQHF. The full variable domain, in which reference TRBV30 and TRBJ1-5 provide the parts outside the CDR3, is SQTIHQWPATLVQPVGSPLSLECTVEGTSNPNLYWYRQAAGRGLQLLFYSVGIGQISSEVPQNLSASRPQDRQFILSSKKLLLSDSGFYLCAWKVRDRVYHFGHPSNQPQHFGDGTRLSIL.

The rearrangement links TRBV29-1 to TRBJ1-1, with D perhaps TRBD1 (6 bases). CDR1 is SQVTM and CDR2 is ANQGSEA in the germline V gene. The CDR3 runs to 13 residues. With 2 bases removed from V and 4 bases from J, the gap between germline ends came to 11 bases. CDR3 DNA sequence: TGCAGCGTTGAAAACACAGGGAGCACTGAAGCTTTCTTT. Amino acid sequence: CSVENTGSTEAFF.

The rearrangement joins TRBV3-1 (or the pseudogene TRBV3-2) to TRBJ1-2; 8 nucleotides align to TRBD1. CDR3 length: 13 amino acids. V was clipped by 2 bases and J by 10 bases; unmatched bases: 6. Germline V gives CDR1 LGHDT, CDR2 YNNKEL (reference sequence). The CDR3, as DNA: TGTGCCAGCAGCCAATTAAGGACAGGGTCCTACACCTTC. Its translation is CASSQLRTGSYTF.

This sequence joins TRBV15 and TRBJ2-7, with TRBD2 identical over 8 bases. V shed 0 bases and J 4 bases; nucleotides not matched to a gene: 2. The CDR3 covers 14 residues. CDR1 and CDR2 (germline): LNHNV, YYDKDF (reference sequence). The CDR3 region is CATSRESGSYEQYF. CDR3 nucleotide sequence: TGTGCCACCAGCAGAGAAAGCGGGAGTTACGAGCAGTACTTC.

V is TRBV3-1 (or the pseudogene TRBV3-2) and J is TRBJ2-1, with D perhaps matching TRBD2 (5 bases). Germline loops: CDR1 LGHDT, CDR2 YNNKEL (reference sequence). V lost 0 bases to trimming and J lost 5 bases, with 11 bases between them. CDR3 size: 15 residues. The CDR3 protein is CASSQDSSAHNEQFF. In DNA form, the CDR3 reads TGTGCCAGCAGCCAAGATAGTAGCGCACACAATGAGCAGTTCTTC.

This chain links TRBV6-4 with TRBJ2-7, with a tentative D call TRBD2 (5 bases). CDR1 is MRHNA, CDR2 SNTAGT, per germline. This CDR3 comprises 17 residues. Trimming pared 6 bases from V and 0 bases from J, leaving 21 bases between. Here the CDR3 reads CASSRPFARRNSYEQYF. DNA of the CDR3: TGTGCCAGCAGCCGACCTTTTGCGCGGAGGAACTCCTACGAGCAGTACTTC.

V and J are TRBV2 and TRBJ2-1, with D possibly TRBD2 on 6 matching bases. CDR1 and CDR2 from the germline V gene are SNHLY and FYNNEI. This CDR3 has 15 amino acids. The V end was cut by 3 bases, the J end by 4 bases, with 13 bases between. CDR3 DNA: TGTGCCAGCAGTGAGGAGGGACTCCAGTACAATGAGCAGTTCTTC. Translated: CASSEEGLQYNEQFF.

This chain links TRBV5-5 with TRBJ1-5; D gene uncertain. Trimming shortened V by 1 base and J by 3 bases, and 8 bases separated the two germline ends. The CDR3 has 14 residues. Germline CDR1 SGHKS, CDR2 YYEKEE (reference sequence). This CDR3 is CASSLFGDNQPQHF. CDR3 DNA sequence: TGTGCCAGCAGCTTGTTCGGGGACAATCAGCCCCAGCATTTT.

The chain combines TRBV6-1 with TRBJ1-6; D possibly corresponds to TRBD1 (5 bases). The V and J ends lost 2 bases and 16 bases respectively, with 9 bases between them. CDR3 length: 11 residues. The V gene's germline CDR1 is MNHNS and CDR2 SASEGT. The CDR3 here is CASSEPDILHF. The CDR3 nucleotides read TGTGCCAGCAGTGAACCGGACATACTCCACTTT.

The chain has TRBV5-3 and TRBJ1-2, with D possibly matching TRBD1 (5 bases). TRBV5-3 is recorded as an ORF, its role being uncertain. The V end lost 4 bases, the J end lost 6 bases, and 25 bases lay between the germline ends. The CDR3 is 17 amino acids. CDR3 nucleotide sequence: TGTGCCAGAAGCCCGAACCAGGGCTTCCCGGGGGATAATGGCTACACCTTC. As protein: CARSPNQGFPGDNGYTF.

The gene calls are TRBV3-1 (or the pseudogene TRBV3-2) and TRBJ2-1; 7 bases fit TRBD2. CDR3 size: 14 residues. Germline CDR1 LGHDT, CDR2 YNNKEL (reference sequence). V lost 3 bases to trimming and J lost 2 bases; unmatched junction nucleotides: 1. The CDR3 DNA follows: TGTGCCAGCAGCCACGGGAGGACCTACAATGAGCAGTTCTTC. It yields the protein CASSHGRTYNEQFF.

V and J are TRBV3-1 (or the pseudogene TRBV3-2) and TRBJ2-3; TRBD2 matches 13 bases. Looked up from germline, CDR1 is LGHDT and CDR2 is YNNKEL (reference sequence). The CDR3 runs to 18 residues. After removal of 8 bases from V and 2 bases from J, the junction contained 13 bases not matched to a gene. The CDR3 region has the DNA TGTGCCAGCCCAAAGTCCGGGACTAGCGGGGTTTCCACAGATACGCAGTATTTT. Protein sequence: CASPKSGTSGVSTDTQYF.

The chain carries TRBV19 and TRBJ2-1, with TRBD2 matching over 11 bases. This CDR3 contains 16 residues. Germline V gene sequence: CDR1 LNHDA, CDR2 SQIVND (reference sequence). The ends lost 6 bases at V and 10 bases at J; junction bases unmatched: 14. Written as DNA, the CDR3 is TGTGCCAGTAGCCACCCCCTCTTAGCGGGGGGGCAAGAGCAGTTCTTC. The encoded protein is CASSHPLLAGGQEQFF.

CDR3 loop: CASSTPRGYEQYF. The CDR3 DNA reads as TGTGCCAGCAGCACGCCGAGAGGCTACGAGCAGTACTTC. V usage is TRBV7-9 and J usage is TRBJ2-7; D remains ambiguous. V was clipped by 5 bases and J by 3 bases, with 11 bases between them. The CDR3 sequence is 13 residues long. Looked up from germline, CDR1 is SEHNR and CDR2 is FQNEAQ (reference sequence).

V gene TRBV25-1 combines with J gene TRBJ2-1; TRBD2 matches 16 bases. The CDR3 covers 17 residues. The germline V gene has CDR1 MGHDK and CDR2 SYGVNS. After removal of 7 bases from V and 0 bases from J, the junction contained 3 bases not matched to a gene. Written as DNA, the CDR3 is TGTGCCAGCACGGGACTAGCGGGAGGGAGCTCCTACAATGAGCAGTTCTTC. Translated, it gives CASTGLAGGSSYNEQFF. The full variable domain, with the rest looked up from reference TRBV25-1 and TRBJ2-1, is EADIYQTPRYLVIGTGKKITLECSQTMGHDKMYWYQQDPGMELHLIHYSYGVNSTEKGDLSSESTVSRIRTEHFPLTLESARPSHTSQYLCASTGLAGGSSYNEQFFGPGTRLTVL.